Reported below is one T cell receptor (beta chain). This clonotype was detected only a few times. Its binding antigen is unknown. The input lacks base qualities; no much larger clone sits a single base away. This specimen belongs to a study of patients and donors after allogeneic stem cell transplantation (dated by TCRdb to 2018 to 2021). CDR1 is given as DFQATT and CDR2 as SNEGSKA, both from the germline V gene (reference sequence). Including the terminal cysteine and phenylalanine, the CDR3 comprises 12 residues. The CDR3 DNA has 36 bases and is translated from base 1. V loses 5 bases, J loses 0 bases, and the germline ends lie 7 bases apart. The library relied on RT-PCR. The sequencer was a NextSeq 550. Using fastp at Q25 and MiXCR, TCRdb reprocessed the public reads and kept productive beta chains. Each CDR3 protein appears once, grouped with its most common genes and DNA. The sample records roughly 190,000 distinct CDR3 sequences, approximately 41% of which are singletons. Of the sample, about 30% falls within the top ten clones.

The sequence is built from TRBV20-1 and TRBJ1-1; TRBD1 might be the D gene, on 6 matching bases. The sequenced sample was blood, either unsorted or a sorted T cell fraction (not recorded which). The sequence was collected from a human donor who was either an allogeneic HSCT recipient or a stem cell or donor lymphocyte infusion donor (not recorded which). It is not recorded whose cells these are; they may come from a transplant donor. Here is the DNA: TGCAGTGCTGAGGGGGTGAACACTGAAGCTTTCTTT. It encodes CSAEGVNTEAFF.